The 20 T cell receptor beta chains below were found in one sample sequenced in a study of T cell responses to AZD1222 COVID-19 vaccine. Method: immunoSEQ multiplex PCR; TCRdb's copy keeps in-frame clones and lacks some. The table shows approximately 150,000 clones, with about 90% occurring only once. The sequenced sample was peripheral blood, obtained on day 0 of AZD1222 vaccination. These receptors came from an adult in good health.

This chain uses TRBV5-1 with TRBJ2-5; the D is unclear. The CDR3 consists of 14 residues. CDR1 is SGHRS, CDR2 YFSETQ, per germline. V lost 1 base, J lost 2 bases, and 9 bases lay in between. The CDR3 loop reads CASSLNSVQETQYF. Here the CDR3 DNA reads TGCGCCAGCAGCTTGAACTCCGTTCAAGAGACCCAGTACTTC.

The V gene is TRBV19, the J gene TRBJ1-1, with D perhaps TRBD1 (6 bases). V gave up 1 base and J gave up 0 bases, with 9 bases separating them. CDR1 LNHDA and CDR2 SQIVND come from the germline V gene (reference sequence). The CDR3 consists of 15 residues. In DNA, the CDR3 is TGTGCCAGTAGTATAGCCGGGACACTGAACACTGAAGCTTTCTTT. Translating it yields CASSIAGTLNTEAFF. Variable domain in full (rest from reference TRBV19 and TRBJ1-1): DGGITQSPKYLFRKEGQNVTLSCEQNLNHDAMYWYRQDPGQGLRLIYYSQIVNDFQKGDIAEGYSVSREKKESFPLTVTSAQKNPTAFYLCASSIAGTLNTEAFFGQGTRLTVV.

J is TRBJ2-1 and V is TRBV6-4; 14 bases fit TRBD2. The CDR3 has 17 residues. CDR1 is MRHNA, CDR2 SNTAGT, per germline. V dropped 5 bases and J dropped 7; count of bases not matched to a gene: 10. The CDR3, as DNA: TGTGCCAGCAGTCGCGGGCCGGGACTAGCGGGAGTGAATGAGCAGTTCTTC. Translated, it gives CASSRGPGLAGVNEQFF.

The chain employs TRBV5-1 and TRBJ2-7, with D perhaps matching TRBD2 (5 bases). This CDR3 is 14 amino acids long. Per germline, CDR1 SGHRS and CDR2 YFSETQ. Trimming stripped 5 bases from V and 2 bases from J, with 14 bases between. CDR3 sequence: CASSFAGNPYEQYF. CDR3 coding DNA: TGCGCCAGCAGTTTCGCCGGGAATCCCTACGAGCAGTACTTC.

V is TRBV30 and J is TRBJ1-2; D is perhaps TRBD1 (5 bases). Per germline, CDR1 GTSNPN and CDR2 SVGIG (reference sequence). The CDR3 sequence is 13 residues long. Trimming took 3 bases from V and 4 from J, leaving 12 bases between them. The DNA for the CDR3 is TGTGCCTGGAGAAAACAGGCCTCCTATGGCTACACCTTC. It codes for CAWRKQASYGYTF. Supplemented by reference TRBV30 and TRBJ1-2, the full variable domain reads SQTIHQWPATLVQPVGSPLSLECTVEGTSNPNLYWYRQAAGRGLQLLFYSVGIGQISSEVPQNLSASRPQDRQFILSSKKLLLSDSGFYLCAWRKQASYGYTFGSGTRLTVV.

The gene calls are TRBV7-9 and TRBJ2-3; D unresolved. CDR3 length equals 15 residues. V lost 5 bases to trimming and J lost 0 bases, with 12 bases between them. Germline CDR1 and CDR2: SEHNR and FQNEAQ (reference sequence). CDR3 protein: CASSPQLTSTDTQYF. CDR3 in DNA: TGTGCCAGCAGCCCCCAGTTAACTAGCACAGATACGCAGTATTTT.

The rearrangement uses TRBV6-1 and TRBJ2-6, with 9 bases fitting TRBD1. Germline V gene lookup returns CDR1 MNHNS and CDR2 SASEGT. CDR3 size: 19 residues. The ends lost 4 bases at V and 0 bases at J; junction bases unmatched: 10. CDR3 bases: TGTGCCAGCAGTGCTGGACAGGGGCGCCCCTACTCTGGGGCCAACGTCCTGACTTTC. This encodes CASSAGQGRPYSGANVLTF.

The chain recombines TRBV29-1 with TRBJ1-2, with D hard to call. CDR3 length equals 12 residues. CDR1 and CDR2 from the germline V gene are SQVTM and ANQGSEA. V lost 3 bases, J lost 5 bases, and 10 bases lay in between. CDR3 amino acids: CSVESSYYGYTF. In DNA form, the CDR3 reads TGCAGCGTTGAGAGTAGCTATTATGGCTACACCTTC.

J is TRBJ1-1 and V is TRBV7-8; D not resolved. CDR1 is SGHVS, CDR2 FQNEAQ, per germline. This CDR3 spans 13 amino acids. Trimming cost V 2 bases and J 1 base, with 5 bases left between them. CDR3 coding DNA: TGTGCCAGCAGCTTAAGGGAGAACACTGAAGCTTTCTTT. Residues: CASSLRENTEAFF.

The genes are TRBV5-6 and TRBJ2-3; D may be TRBD1 (6 bases). The germline CDR1 and CDR2 sequences are SGHDT and YYEEEE. This CDR3 contains 15 residues. Trimming took 2 bases from V and 0 from J, leaving 10 bases between them. CDR3 sequence: CASSFWGPSTDTQYF. The CDR3, as DNA: TGTGCCAGCAGCTTTTGGGGGCCTAGCACAGATACGCAGTATTTT.

This clone was counted a few times. CDR3 sequence reads: CASSPRGQTIEQYF. CDR3 sequence (DNA): TGTGCCAGCAGCCCCAGGGGACAGACAATAGAGCAGTACTTC. The J gene is TRBJ2-7, the V gene TRBV13; 7 nucleotides agree with TRBD1. Per the germline V gene, CDR1 is PRHDT and CDR2 is FYEKMQ (reference sequence). The CDR3 is 14 residues long. J lost 7 bases, V lost 5 bases, and 11 bases had no gene match.

This chain links TRBV5-4 with TRBJ2-7; no clear D gene. Germline V gene sequence: CDR1 SGHNT, CDR2 YYREEE (reference sequence). The CDR3 covers 15 residues. V shed 0 bases and J shed 0 bases, with 10 bases lying between them. The CDR3 DNA follows: TGTGCCAGCAGCTTGGGGTACGTGAGCTCCTACGAGCAGTACTTC. It codes for CASSLGYVSSYEQYF.

The chain combines TRBV11-1 with TRBJ2-7; D might be TRBD1 or TRBD2, each matching 6 bases. V was trimmed by 2 bases and J by 2 bases, leaving 10 bases between them. The CDR3 is 14 residues long. Looked up from germline, CDR1 is SGHAT and CDR2 is FQDESV (reference sequence). Here the CDR3 reads CASSLRGVAYEQYF. The CDR3 DNA is TGTGCCAGCAGCTTAAGGGGGGTGGCCTACGAGCAGTACTTC.

V gene TRBV5-1 combines with J gene TRBJ2-7, with 9 positions matching TRBD1. V was pared by 7 bases and J by 0 bases, with 8 bases of the junction left unmatched. The CDR3 is made up of 15 amino acids. The V gene's germline CDR1 is SGHRS and CDR2 YFSETQ. The CDR3 coding sequence is TGCGCCAGCCGTGGGGGACAGGGACGCTCCTACGAGCAGTACTTC. Translation: CASRGGQGRSYEQYF.

The chain uses TRBV4-2 and TRBJ2-2, with 11 bases aligning to TRBD2. This CDR3 has 19 residues. Germline assignment: CDR1 LGHNA and CDR2 YNFKEQ. V trimming: 1 base; J trimming: 0 bases; junction bases outside the gene matches: 7. As DNA, the CDR3 is TGTGCCAGCAGCCAAGCCCTGGGACTAGCGGTCGCGAACACCGGGGAGCTGTTTTTT. Encoded protein: CASSQALGLAVANTGELFF.

Of note for this clone: The same CDR3 is also encoded by other DNA sequences in this sample. This chain uses TRBV3-1 (or the pseudogene TRBV3-2) with TRBJ1-2; possible D gene TRBD1, 5 bases. Deletions cut 4 bases from V and 4 bases from J, with 10 bases between. Germline lookup yields CDR1 LGHDT and CDR2 YNNKEL (reference sequence). The CDR3 spans 13 residues. The DNA of the CDR3 is TGTGCCAGCAGCCTCGGACAATCCTATGGCTACACCTTC. This translates into CASSLGQSYGYTF.

This sequence joins TRBV20-1 and TRBJ1-2, with 10 positions matching TRBD1. The length of the CDR3 is 15 residues. The V and J ends lost 3 bases and 2 bases, in that order; junction bases with no gene match: 6. Germline V lookup: CDR1 DFQATT, CDR2 SNEGSKA (reference sequence). CDR3: CSASLPTGGNYGYTF. The CDR3 bases are TGCAGTGCTAGTCTCCCGACAGGGGGCAACTATGGCTACACCTTC.

This chain joins TRBV5-5 and TRBJ1-3; possible D gene TRBD1, 5 bases. In germline, CDR1 is SGHKS, CDR2 YYEKEE (reference sequence). The V end lost 4 bases, the J end lost 7 bases, and 6 bases lay between the germline ends. The CDR3 length is 11 residues. The CDR3 DNA sequence: TGTGCCAGCAGCGGGGCGAACACCATATATTTT. Residues: CASSGANTIYF.

Only a few counts were recorded for this clone. V gene TRBV19 combines with J gene TRBJ1-5, with 7 bases identical to TRBD1. Germline assignment: CDR1 LNHDA and CDR2 SQIVND (reference sequence). CDR3 length: 16 residues. V dropped 7 bases and J dropped 6; count of bases not matched to a gene: 15. The CDR3 DNA is TGTGCCAGTACCGATCTATTGACAGGGAGTGTTCAGCCCCAGCATTTT. Translation gives CASTDLLTGSVQPQHF.

The chain uses TRBV6-6 and TRBJ2-1, with D uncertain. CDR1 is MNHNY and CDR2 is SVGAGI in the germline V gene (reference sequence). This CDR3 is 12 amino acids long. V was trimmed by 5 bases and J by 4 bases, leaving 6 bases between them. The CDR3 nucleotides are TGTGCCAGCAGTATTAAATACAATGAGCAGTTCTTC. As protein: CASSIKYNEQFF.